This T cell receptor (beta chain) was sequenced for a study of T cell responses to AZD1222 COVID-19 vaccine. General observations from the study: At baseline, just five to seven AZD1222 recipients tested seropositive. Spike was spanned by vaccine-associated CD4 TCRs, which were dominant at 160-218 and 743-854. Per reports, nearly half of all spike-specific TCRs target regions that are unmutated in variants.

The CDR3 has 15 residues. Germline CDR1 is MDHEN and CDR2 is SYDVKM. Deletions cut 6 bases from V and 0 bases from J, with 14 bases between. Turning to this clone: Antigen unknown.

TCRdb keeps only in-frame clones here, not all; method: immunoSEQ multiplex PCR. The table has around 160,000 clones, about 81% seen once. The sequence was collected from an adult in good health. This specimen was peripheral blood, taken on day 0 of MenACWY control vaccination. V usage is TRBV28 and J usage is TRBJ1-1, with D maybe TRBD1 (6 bases). The CDR3 sequence: CASRGQSPMNTEAFF. The CDR3 region has the DNA TGTGCCAGCAGAGGACAGTCCCCAATGAACACTGAAGCTTTCTTT.